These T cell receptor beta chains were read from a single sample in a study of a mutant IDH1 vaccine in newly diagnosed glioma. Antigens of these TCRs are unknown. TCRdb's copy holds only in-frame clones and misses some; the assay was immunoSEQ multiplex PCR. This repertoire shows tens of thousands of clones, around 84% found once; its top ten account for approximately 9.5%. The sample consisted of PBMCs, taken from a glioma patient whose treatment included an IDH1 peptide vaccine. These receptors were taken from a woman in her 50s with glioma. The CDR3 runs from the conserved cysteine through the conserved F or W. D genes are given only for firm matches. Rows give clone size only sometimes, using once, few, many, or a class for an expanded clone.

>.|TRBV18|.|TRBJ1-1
CATAGVMNTEAFF
TGTGCCACCGCAGGAGTCATGAACACTGAAGCTTTCTTT
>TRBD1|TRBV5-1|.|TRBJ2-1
CASSFGTGVNEQFF
TGCGCCAGCAGCTTTGGGACAGGGGTGAATGAGCAGTTCTTC
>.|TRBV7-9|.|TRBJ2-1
CASSLVPGRRGQFF
TGTGCCAGCAGCTTAGTCCCGGGCCGGCGCGGGCAGTTCTTC
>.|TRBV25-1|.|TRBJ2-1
CASKLTVEYNEQFF
TGTGCCAGCAAATTAACAGTGGAATACAATGAGCAGTTCTTC
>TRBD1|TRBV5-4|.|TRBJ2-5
CASSSRLGQGKETQYF
TGTGCCAGCAGCTCCCGCCTGGGACAGGGGAAAGAGACCCAGTACTTC
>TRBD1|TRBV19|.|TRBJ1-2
CASRDWTGDGYTF
TGTGCCAGTAGGGATTGGACAGGGGATGGCTACACCTTC
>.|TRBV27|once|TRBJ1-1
CASSWKTGDLMNTEAFF
TGTGCCAGCAGCTGGAAAACAGGAGACCTCATGAACACTGAAGCTTTCTTT
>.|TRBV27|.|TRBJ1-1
CASRPMSKDGNTEAFF
TGTGCCAGCAGGCCCATGTCCAAGGACGGGAACACTGAAGCTTTCTTT
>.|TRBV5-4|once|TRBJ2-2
CASRTYANTGELFF
TGTGCCAGCAGGACTTACGCGAACACCGGGGAGCTGTTTTTT
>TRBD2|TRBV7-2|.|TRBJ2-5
CASSLGLVGAETQYF
TGTGCCAGCAGCTTGGGACTAGTGGGCGCTGAGACCCAGTACTTC
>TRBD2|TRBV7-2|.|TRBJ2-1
CASSLTSGYNEQFF
TGTGCCAGCAGCTTAACTAGCGGGTACAATGAGCAGTTCTTC
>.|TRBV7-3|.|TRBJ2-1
CASSRKGSGGRDNEQFF
TGTGCCAGCAGCCGTAAAGGATCCGGGGGGCGTGACAATGAGCAGTTCTTC
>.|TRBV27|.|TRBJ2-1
CASSLRLGPSYNEQFF
TGTGCCAGCAGCCTAAGGCTGGGGCCCTCCTACAATGAGCAGTTCTTC
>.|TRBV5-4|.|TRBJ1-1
CASRWDINTEAFF
TGTGCCAGCAGGTGGGACATAAACACTGAAGCTTTCTTT
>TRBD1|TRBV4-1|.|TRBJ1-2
CASSQASSRGQPYGYTF
TGCGCCAGCAGCCAAGCCTCATCCAGGGGACAGCCCTATGGCTACACCTTC
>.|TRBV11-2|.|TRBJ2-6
CASLKLGANVLTF
TGTGCCAGCCTAAAATTAGGAGCCAACGTCCTGACTTTC
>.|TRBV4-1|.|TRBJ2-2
CASSPDRENTGELFF
TGCGCCAGCAGCCCCGACAGAGAGAACACCGGGGAGCTGTTTTTT
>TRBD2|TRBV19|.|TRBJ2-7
CASSVSSGAYEQYF
TGTGCCAGTAGTGTGTCTAGCGGGGCCTACGAGCAGTACTTC
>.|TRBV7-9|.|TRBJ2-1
CASSFSGRDYNEQFF
TGTGCCAGCAGCTTTTCGGGGAGAGACTACAATGAGCAGTTCTTC
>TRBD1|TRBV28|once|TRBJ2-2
CASLGQANTGELFF
TGTGCCAGCCTTGGACAGGCGAACACCGGGGAGCTGTTTTTT
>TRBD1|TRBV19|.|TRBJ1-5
CASSIDKETGLNQPQHF
TGTGCCAGTAGTATAGATAAAGAGACAGGGTTGAATCAGCCCCAGCATTTT
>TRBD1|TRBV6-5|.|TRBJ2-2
CASTMGQATGELFF
TGTGCCAGCACCATGGGACAGGCCACCGGGGAGCTGTTTTTT
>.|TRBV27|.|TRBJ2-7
CASSAGLNEQYF
TGTGCCAGCAGTGCGGGGCTGAACGAGCAGTACTTC
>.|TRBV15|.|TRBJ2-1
CATSRDLLSHEQFF
TGTGCCACCAGCAGAGACCTCCTATCCCATGAGCAGTTCTTC